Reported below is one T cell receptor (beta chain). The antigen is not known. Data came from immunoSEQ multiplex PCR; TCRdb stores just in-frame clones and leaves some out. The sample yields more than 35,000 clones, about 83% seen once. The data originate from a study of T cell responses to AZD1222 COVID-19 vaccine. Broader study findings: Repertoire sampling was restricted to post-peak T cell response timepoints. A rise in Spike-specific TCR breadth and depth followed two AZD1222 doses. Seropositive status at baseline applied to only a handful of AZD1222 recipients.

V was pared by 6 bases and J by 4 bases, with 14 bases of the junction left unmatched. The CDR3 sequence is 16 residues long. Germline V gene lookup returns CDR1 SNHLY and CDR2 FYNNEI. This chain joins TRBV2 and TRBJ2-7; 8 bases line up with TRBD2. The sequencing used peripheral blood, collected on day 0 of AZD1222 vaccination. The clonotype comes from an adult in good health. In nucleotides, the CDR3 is TGTGCCAGCAGAGAAAGAGCGGGACTAGGAGTTTACGAGCAGTACTTC. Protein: CASRERAGLGVYEQYF.